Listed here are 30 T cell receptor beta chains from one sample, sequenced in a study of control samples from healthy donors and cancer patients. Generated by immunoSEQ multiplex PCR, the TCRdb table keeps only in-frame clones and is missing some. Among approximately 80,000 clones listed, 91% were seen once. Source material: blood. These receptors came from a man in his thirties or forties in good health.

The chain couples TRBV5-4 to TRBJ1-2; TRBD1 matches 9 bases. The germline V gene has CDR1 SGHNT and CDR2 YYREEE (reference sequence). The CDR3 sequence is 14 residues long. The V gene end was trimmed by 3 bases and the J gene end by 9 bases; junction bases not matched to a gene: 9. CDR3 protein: CASSWGDRETSYTF. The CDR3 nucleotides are TGTGCCAGCAGCTGGGGGGACAGGGAGACCAGCTACACCTTC.

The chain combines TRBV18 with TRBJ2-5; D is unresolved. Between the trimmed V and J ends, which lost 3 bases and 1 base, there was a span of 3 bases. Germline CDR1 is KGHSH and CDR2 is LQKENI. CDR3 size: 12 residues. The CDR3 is CASSPGQETQYF. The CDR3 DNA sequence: TGTGCCAGCTCACCGGGCCAAGAGACCCAGTACTTC.

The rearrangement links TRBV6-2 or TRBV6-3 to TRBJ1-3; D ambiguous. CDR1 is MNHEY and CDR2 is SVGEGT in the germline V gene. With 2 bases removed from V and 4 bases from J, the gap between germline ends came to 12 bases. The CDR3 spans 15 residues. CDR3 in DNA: TGTGCCAGCAGTTACGGTGGAACTGGCGGAAACACCATATATTTT. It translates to CASSYGGTGGNTIYF.

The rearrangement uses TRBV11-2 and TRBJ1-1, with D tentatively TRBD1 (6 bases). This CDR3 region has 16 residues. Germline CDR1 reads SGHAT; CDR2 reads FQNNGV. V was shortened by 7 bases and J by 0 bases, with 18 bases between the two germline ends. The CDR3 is CASTSVGGVLNTEAFF. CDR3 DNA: TGTGCCAGCACCTCCGTGGGGGGCGTCTTGAACACTGAAGCTTTCTTT.

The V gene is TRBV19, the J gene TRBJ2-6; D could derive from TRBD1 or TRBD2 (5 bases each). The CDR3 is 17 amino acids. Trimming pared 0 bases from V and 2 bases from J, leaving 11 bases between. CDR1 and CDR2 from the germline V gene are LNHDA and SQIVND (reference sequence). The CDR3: CASSIDVGAPGANVLTF. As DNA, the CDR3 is TGTGCCAGTAGTATAGATGTCGGGGCCCCTGGGGCCAACGTCCTGACTTTC.

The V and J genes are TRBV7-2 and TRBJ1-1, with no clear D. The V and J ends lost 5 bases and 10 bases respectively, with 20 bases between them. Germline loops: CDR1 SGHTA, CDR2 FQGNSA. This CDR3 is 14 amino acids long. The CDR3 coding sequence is TGTGCCAGCAGCCCGGGCCCCTTAAAGGCCGGAGCTTTCTTT. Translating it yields CASSPGPLKAGAFF.

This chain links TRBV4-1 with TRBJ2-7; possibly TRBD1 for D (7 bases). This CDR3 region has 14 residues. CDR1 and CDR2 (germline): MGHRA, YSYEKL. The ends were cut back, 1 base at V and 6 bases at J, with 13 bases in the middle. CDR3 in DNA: TGCGCCAGCAGCCAAGGGACAGGAGGGGCCGAGCAGTACTTC. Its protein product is CASSQGTGGAEQYF.

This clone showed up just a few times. CDR3 region: CASSLGGTGTETQYF. The CDR3 DNA follows: TGTGCCAGCAGCTTGGGGGGGACAGGGACGGAGACCCAGTACTTC. This chain joins TRBV5-8 and TRBJ2-5, with 9 positions matching TRBD1. This CDR3 spans 15 amino acids. With 0 bases clipped from V and 5 bases from J, the junction kept 5 bases outside the gene matches. Germline CDR1 SGHTS, CDR2 YDEGEE.

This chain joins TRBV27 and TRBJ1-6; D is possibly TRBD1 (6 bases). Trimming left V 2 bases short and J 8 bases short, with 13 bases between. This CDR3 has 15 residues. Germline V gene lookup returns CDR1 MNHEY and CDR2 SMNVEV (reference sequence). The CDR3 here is CASSLLAGVDSPLHF. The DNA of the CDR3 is TGTGCCAGCAGTTTACTTGCAGGGGTTGATTCACCCCTCCACTTT.

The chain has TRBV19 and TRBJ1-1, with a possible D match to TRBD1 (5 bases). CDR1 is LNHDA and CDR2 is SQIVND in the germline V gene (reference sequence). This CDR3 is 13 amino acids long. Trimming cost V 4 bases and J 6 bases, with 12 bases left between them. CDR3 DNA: TGTGCCAGTAGTACCGGACAAATTGCTGAAGCTTTCTTT. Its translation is CASSTGQIAEAFF.

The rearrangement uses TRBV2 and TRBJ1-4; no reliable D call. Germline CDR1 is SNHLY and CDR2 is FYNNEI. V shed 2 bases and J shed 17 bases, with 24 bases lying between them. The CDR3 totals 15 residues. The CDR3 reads CASSEQEIDANALFF. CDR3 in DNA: TGTGCCAGCAGTGAACAGGAGATTGATGCCAATGCCCTTTTTTTT.

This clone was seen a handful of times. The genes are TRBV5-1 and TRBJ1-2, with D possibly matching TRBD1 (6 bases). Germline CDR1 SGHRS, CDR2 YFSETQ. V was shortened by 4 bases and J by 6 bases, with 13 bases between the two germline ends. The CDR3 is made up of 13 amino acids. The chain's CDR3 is CASSNGGQNGYTF. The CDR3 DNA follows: TGCGCCAGCAGCAACGGGGGGCAAAATGGCTACACCTTC.

The CDR3 DNA is TGTGCCAGCAGCCCCAACACAGGAGCAAATGGCTACACCTTC. It codes for CASSPNTGANGYTF. The chain couples TRBV7-9 to TRBJ1-2; a possible D gene is TRBD1 (5 bases). The length of the CDR3 is 14 residues. The germline CDR1 and CDR2 sequences are SEHNR and FQNEAQ (reference sequence). The V end lost 5 bases, the J end lost 6 bases, and 16 bases lay between the germline ends.

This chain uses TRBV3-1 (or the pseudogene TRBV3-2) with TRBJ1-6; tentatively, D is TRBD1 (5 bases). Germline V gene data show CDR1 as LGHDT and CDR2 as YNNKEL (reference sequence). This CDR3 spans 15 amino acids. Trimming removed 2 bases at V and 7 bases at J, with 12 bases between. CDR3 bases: TGTGCCAGCAGCCAACGGCGGGGGAAGAATTCACCCCTCCACTTT. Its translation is CASSQRRGKNSPLHF.

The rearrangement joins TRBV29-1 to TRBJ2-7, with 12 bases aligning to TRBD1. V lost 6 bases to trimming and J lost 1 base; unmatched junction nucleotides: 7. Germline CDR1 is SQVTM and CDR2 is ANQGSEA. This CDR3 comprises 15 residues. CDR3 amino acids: CSVAGTGGASYEQYF. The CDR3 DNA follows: TGCAGCGTCGCCGGGACAGGGGGCGCATCCTACGAGCAGTACTTC.

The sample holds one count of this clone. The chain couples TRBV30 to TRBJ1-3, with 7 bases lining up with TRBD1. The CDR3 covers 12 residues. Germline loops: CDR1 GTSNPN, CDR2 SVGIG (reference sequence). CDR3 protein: CALGDSSLGVYF. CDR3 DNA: TGTGCTCTTGGGGACAGCTCCCTTGGGGTATATTTT.

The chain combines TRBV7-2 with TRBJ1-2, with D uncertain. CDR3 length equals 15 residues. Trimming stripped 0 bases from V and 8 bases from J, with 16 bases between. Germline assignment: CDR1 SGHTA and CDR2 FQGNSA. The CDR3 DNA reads TGTGCCAGCAGCTTAGCCCGGAATACCGGCACCGGCTACACCTTC. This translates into CASSLARNTGTGYTF.

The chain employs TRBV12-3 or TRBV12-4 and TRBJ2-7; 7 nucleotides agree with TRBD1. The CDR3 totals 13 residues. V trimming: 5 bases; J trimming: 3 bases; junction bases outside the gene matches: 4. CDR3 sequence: CASSGDRYYEQYF. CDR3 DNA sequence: TGTGCCAGCAGTGGGGACAGATACTACGAGCAGTACTTC.

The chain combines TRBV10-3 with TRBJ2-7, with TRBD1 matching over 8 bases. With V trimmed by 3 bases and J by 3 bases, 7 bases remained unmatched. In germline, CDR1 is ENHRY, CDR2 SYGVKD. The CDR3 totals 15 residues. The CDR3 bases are TGTGCCATCAGTGATCGACGACAGGGGAGCTACGAGCAGTACTTC. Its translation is CAISDRRQGSYEQYF.

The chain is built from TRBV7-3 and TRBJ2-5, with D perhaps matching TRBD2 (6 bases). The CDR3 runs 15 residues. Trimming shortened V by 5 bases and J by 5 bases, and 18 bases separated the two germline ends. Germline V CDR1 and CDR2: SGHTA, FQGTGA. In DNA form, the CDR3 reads TGTGCCAGCAGCCTCCCGGTCGGGGGTCGGGAGACCCAGTACTTC. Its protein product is CASSLPVGGRETQYF.

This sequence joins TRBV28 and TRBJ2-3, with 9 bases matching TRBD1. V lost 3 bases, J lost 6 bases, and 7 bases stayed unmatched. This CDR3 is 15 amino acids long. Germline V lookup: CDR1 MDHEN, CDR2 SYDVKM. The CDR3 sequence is CASSFGTGRSDTQYF. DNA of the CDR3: TGTGCCAGCAGTTTTGGGACAGGGAGATCGGATACGCAGTATTTT.

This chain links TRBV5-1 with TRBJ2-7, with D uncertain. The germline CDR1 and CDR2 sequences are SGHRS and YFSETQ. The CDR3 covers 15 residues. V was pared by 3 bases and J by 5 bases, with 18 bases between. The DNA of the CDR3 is TGCGCCAGCAGCTCGAAATGGCAAAATTCCAACGAGCAGTACTTC. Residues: CASSSKWQNSNEQYF.

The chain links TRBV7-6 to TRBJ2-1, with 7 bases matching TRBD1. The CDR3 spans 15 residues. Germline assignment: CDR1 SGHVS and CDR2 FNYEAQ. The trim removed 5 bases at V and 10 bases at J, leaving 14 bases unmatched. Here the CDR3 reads CASSPRTGSSIEQFF. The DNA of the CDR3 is TGTGCCAGCAGCCCGAGGACAGGATCGTCTATCGAGCAGTTCTTC. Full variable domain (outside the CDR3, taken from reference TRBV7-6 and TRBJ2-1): GAGVSQSPRYKVTKRGQDVALRCDPISGHVSLYWYRQALGQGPEFLTYFNYEAQQDKSGLPNDRFSAERPEGSISTLTIQRTEQRDSAMYRCASSPRTGSSIEQFFGPGTRLTVL.

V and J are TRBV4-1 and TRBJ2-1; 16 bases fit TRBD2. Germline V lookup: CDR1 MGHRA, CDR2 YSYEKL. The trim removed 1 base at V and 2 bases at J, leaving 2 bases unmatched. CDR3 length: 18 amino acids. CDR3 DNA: TGCGCCAGCAGCCAAGGCGGGACTAGCGGGAGGGCCTACAATGAGCAGTTCTTC. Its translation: CASSQGGTSGRAYNEQFF.

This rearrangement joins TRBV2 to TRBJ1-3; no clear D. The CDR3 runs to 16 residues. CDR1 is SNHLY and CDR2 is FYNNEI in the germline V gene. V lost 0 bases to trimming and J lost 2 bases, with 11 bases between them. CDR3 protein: CASSEASRVPGNTIYF. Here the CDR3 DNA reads TGTGCCAGCAGTGAAGCGAGTAGGGTCCCTGGAAACACCATATATTTT.

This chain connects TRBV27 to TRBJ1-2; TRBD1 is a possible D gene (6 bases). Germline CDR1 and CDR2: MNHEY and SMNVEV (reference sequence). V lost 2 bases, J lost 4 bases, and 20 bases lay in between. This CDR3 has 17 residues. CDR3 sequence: CASSLRGDTGYFYGYTF. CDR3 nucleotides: TGTGCCAGCAGTTTACGGGGGGACACAGGATATTTCTATGGCTACACCTTC.

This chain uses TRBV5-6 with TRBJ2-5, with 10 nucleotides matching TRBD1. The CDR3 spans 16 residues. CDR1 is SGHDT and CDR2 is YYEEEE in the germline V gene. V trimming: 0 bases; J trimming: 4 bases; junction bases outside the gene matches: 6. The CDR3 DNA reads TGTGCCAGCAGCTTGGTTTCGGGGACAGGGGTAGAGACCCAGTACTTC. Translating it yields CASSLVSGTGVETQYF.

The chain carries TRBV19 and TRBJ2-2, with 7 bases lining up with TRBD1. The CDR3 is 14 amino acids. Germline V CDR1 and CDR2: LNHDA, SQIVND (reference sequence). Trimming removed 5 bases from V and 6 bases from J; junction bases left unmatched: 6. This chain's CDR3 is CASSQSTGAGELFF. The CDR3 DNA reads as TGTGCCAGTAGTCAGTCAACAGGGGCCGGGGAGCTGTTTTTT.

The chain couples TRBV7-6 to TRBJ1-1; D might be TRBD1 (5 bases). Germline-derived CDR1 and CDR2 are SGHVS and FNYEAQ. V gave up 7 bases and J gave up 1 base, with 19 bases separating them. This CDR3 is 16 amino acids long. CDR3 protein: CASIPGRGVENTEAFF. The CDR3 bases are TGTGCCAGCATCCCAGGGCGGGGGGTGGAGAACACTGAAGCTTTCTTT. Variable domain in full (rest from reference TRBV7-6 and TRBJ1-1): GAGVSQSPRYKVTKRGQDVALRCDPISGHVSLYWYRQALGQGPEFLTYFNYEAQQDKSGLPNDRFSAERPEGSISTLTIQRTEQRDSAMYRCASIPGRGVENTEAFFGQGTRLTVV.

This CDR3 reads CASSLIGRGNEKLFF. Written as DNA, the CDR3 is TGTGCCAGCAGTTTAATCGGCAGGGGTAATGAAAAACTGTTTTTT. This chain links TRBV27 with TRBJ1-4, with a tentative D call TRBD1 (6 bases). Germline CDR1 is MNHEY and CDR2 is SMNVEV (reference sequence). The CDR3 is 15 amino acids. Trimming took 2 bases from V and 4 from J, leaving 11 bases between them.